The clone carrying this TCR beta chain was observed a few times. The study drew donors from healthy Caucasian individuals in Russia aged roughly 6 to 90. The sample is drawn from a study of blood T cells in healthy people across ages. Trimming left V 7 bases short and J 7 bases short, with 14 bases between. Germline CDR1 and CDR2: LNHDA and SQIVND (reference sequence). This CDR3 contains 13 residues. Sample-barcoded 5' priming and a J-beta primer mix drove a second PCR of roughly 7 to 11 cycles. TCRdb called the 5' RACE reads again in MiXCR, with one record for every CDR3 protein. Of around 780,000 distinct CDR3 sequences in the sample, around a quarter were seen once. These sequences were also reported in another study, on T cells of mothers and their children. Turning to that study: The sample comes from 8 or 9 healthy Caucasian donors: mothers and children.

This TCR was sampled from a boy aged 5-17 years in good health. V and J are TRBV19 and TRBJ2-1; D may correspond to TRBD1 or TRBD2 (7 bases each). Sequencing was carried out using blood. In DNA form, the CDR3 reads TGTGCCAGTACGGCAGGGGGGGTGAATGAGCAGTTCTTC. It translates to CASTAGGVNEQFF.